This TCR beta chain was sequenced in a study of tumor-infiltrating lymphocytes in localized non-small cell lung cancer. Background on the study: Patients included smokers and never-smokers with various histologies, some sampled after neoadjuvant chemotherapy. Study-level points and caveats: Compared with uninvolved lung, tumors showed higher T cell infiltration by TCRbeta sequencing. IM1 and IM2 tumors showed no difference in T-cell fraction.

TCRdb's copy holds only in-frame clones and misses some; the assay was immunoSEQ multiplex PCR. This table holds 6,400 or so clones, about 79% found once. Concerning this clone: Its specificity is unknown.

CDR1 and CDR2 (germline): MNHEY, SVGAGI. Unmatched junction bases numbered 4, after V lost 6 bases and J lost 6 bases. This CDR3 has 12 amino acids. This receptor was obtained from a human donor with non-small cell lung cancer. Sequenced sample: uninvolved lung tissue not adjacent to the tumor. This sequence joins TRBV6-5 and TRBJ2-7, with 8 bases lining up with TRBD2. The CDR3 DNA reads TGTGCCAGCAGGCTGGCGGGGGGCGAGCAGTACTTC. This translates into CASRLAGGEQYF.